These 10 T cell receptor beta chains came from one sample sequenced in a study of T-cell reconstitution after alpha-beta-depleted transplantation in children. This sample's TCRbeta library carried unique molecular identifier barcodes. Each CDR3 protein is one row after TCRdb ran MiXCR on the PCR reads. The sample records about 170,000 distinct CDR3 sequences, 11% being singletons. Sequencing used PBMCs, obtained before TCRalphabeta/CD19-depleted stem cell transplant. All receptors derive from a boy aged 2-9 years with acute myeloid leukemia, due to receive a stem cell transplant.

This clonotype has ten or more counts. This chain connects TRBV4-1 to TRBJ2-1; the match to TRBD2 covers 7 bases. In germline, CDR1 is MGHRA, CDR2 YSYEKL. The CDR3 has 14 residues. V shed 4 bases, J shed 6 bases, and the junction held 6 bases outside the gene matches. The CDR3 coding sequence is TGCGCCAGCAGCCCCCGATGGGGGGGCAATGAGCAGTTCTTC. Residues: CASSPRWGGNEQFF.

This clonotype was observed many times. V gene TRBV20-1 combines with J gene TRBJ2-5; TRBD1 matches 7 bases. The CDR3 length is 14 residues. V shed 6 bases, J shed 5 bases, and the junction held 12 bases outside the gene matches. The germline CDR1 and CDR2 sequences are DFQATT and SNEGSKA (reference sequence). The CDR3 here is CSATTGVRQETQYF. The CDR3, as DNA: TGCAGTGCAACAACAGGGGTCCGGCAGGAGACCCAGTACTTC.

This clonotype was found many times. The chain has TRBV10-3 and TRBJ1-2; maybe TRBD1 (5 bases). This CDR3 has 13 residues. V shed 2 bases and J shed 7 bases, with 11 bases lying between them. Per germline, CDR1 ENHRY and CDR2 SYGVKD. The CDR3 bases are TGTGCCATCAGTGAGCCGGGGGTGTCTGGCTACACCTTC. This sequence encodes CAISEPGVSGYTF.

This clonotype was observed many times. The V gene is TRBV6-5, the J gene TRBJ1-2; a weak D match, TRBD1 (6 bases). The CDR3 runs 13 residues. Trimming cost V 8 bases and J 2 bases, with 12 bases left between them. The germline CDR1 and CDR2 sequences are MNHEY and SVGAGI. CDR3: CASGPGQNYGYTF. CDR3 nucleotides: TGTGCCAGCGGGCCCGGACAGAACTATGGCTACACCTTC.

This clonotype was recorded many times. The genes are TRBV15 and TRBJ2-1, with TRBD2 matching 16 bases. The germline V gene has CDR1 LNHNV and CDR2 YYDKDF (reference sequence). With V trimmed by 5 bases and J by 2 bases, 15 bases remained unmatched. The CDR3 sequence is 21 residues long. The CDR3 sequence is CATSARTGTSGRALPYNEQFF. The CDR3 DNA reads as TGTGCCACCAGCGCGAGGACCGGGACTAGCGGGAGGGCCCTCCCCTACAATGAGCAGTTCTTC.

Details on this clonotype: This may come from a read error, since a much larger clone is one base off. V usage is TRBV4-1 and J usage is TRBJ2-2; no clear D. Germline-derived CDR1 and CDR2 are MGHRA and YSYEKL. This CDR3 is built from 15 residues. Trimming pared 1 base from V and 4 bases from J, leaving 10 bases between. CDR3 in DNA: TGCGCCAGCAGCCAAGGGGCGTGGGCCACCGGGGAGCTGTTTTTT. Amino acid sequence: CASSQGAWATGELFF.

This clonotype was recorded many times. V is TRBV10-3 and J is TRBJ1-6; D unresolved. CDR3 length equals 15 residues. The V gene's germline CDR1 is ENHRY and CDR2 SYGVKD. V lost 10 bases to trimming and J lost 5 bases, with 18 bases between them. Here the CDR3 reads CATWAPGRNNSPLHF. Written as DNA, the CDR3 is TGTGCCACCTGGGCACCGGGGAGGAATAATTCACCCCTCCACTTT.

This clonotype was counted at least ten times. The chain has TRBV20-1 and TRBJ2-3; 14 bases are shared with TRBD2. The CDR3 totals 16 residues. Per the germline V gene, CDR1 is DFQATT and CDR2 is SNEGSKA (reference sequence). V shed 4 bases and J 2 bases; nucleotides not matched to a gene: 5. The CDR3 region has the DNA TGCAGTGCTATCCGACTAGCGGGGGGGTTCACAGATACGCAGTATTTT. Translation gives CSAIRLAGGFTDTQYF.

There are many counts of this clonotype. This rearrangement joins TRBV12-3 or TRBV12-4 to TRBJ2-2; TRBD2 might be the D (5 bases). This CDR3 is built from 15 residues. Trimming stripped 3 bases from V and 2 bases from J, with 10 bases between. CDR3 amino acids: CASSLGWTNTGELFF. The DNA for the CDR3 is TGTGCCAGCAGTTTGGGGTGGACTAACACCGGGGAGCTGTTTTTT.

This clonotype has at least ten counts. The rearrangement uses TRBV6-5 and TRBJ2-6; the D gene is possibly TRBD1 (5 bases). The CDR3 is 19 residues long. Germline assignment: CDR1 MNHEY and CDR2 SVGAGI. V shed 2 bases and J shed 0 bases, with 17 bases lying between them. Here the CDR3 reads CASSYIRGHQSSGANVLTF. CDR3 DNA sequence: TGTGCCAGCAGTTACATACGCGGACACCAGTCCTCTGGGGCCAACGTCCTGACTTTC.